This TCR beta chain is drawn from a study of neoadjuvant anti-PD-1 for oral cavity cancer. Turning to the study itself: Non-progressing patients received a fourth nivolumab dose near day 43, then surgery on days 50-56.

On this clone: What it binds is not known.

General observations from the study: Treg/Th17 ratio rose with pretreatment blood and fell with post-treatment tumor TCRbeta clonality. After neoadjuvant nivolumab, PBMC T cell clonality was significantly higher in non-responders than responders.

TCRdb's copy holds only in-frame clones and misses some; the assay was immunoSEQ multiplex PCR. This table holds over 30,000 clones, around four fifths found once. Time point meaning: after neoadjuvant nivolumab, at surgical resection. The CDR3 extends over 14 amino acids. Germline CDR1 reads LNHDA; CDR2 reads SQIVND (reference sequence). The V and J ends lost 5 bases and 1 base respectively, with 11 bases between them. The source was PBMCs, collected after nivolumab (anti-PD-1) treatment. The chain combines TRBV19 with TRBJ2-5; no firm D call. The origin of this receptor is a person aged 35-80 years with oral cavity squamous cell carcinoma. Here the CDR3 reads CASSPRYSQETQYF. CDR3 DNA sequence: TGTGCCAGTAGTCCCCGTTACAGCCAAGAGACCCAGTACTTC.